What follows describes a single TCR beta chain. Its specificity is unknown. Other DNA variants within this sample encode the same CDR3. Positively selected for CCR7, the CD45RO-negative cells used as naive CD8 cells excluded terminally differentiated effector memory CD45RA+ cells. Sequenced by immunoSEQ multiplex PCR; TCRdb stores in-frame clones only, minus some. This repertoire shows 1.5 million to 2.5 million clones, around 96% found once; its top ten account for around 1.2%. J gave up 4 bases and V 2 bases, and 3 bases lay outside the gene matches. The V gene's germline CDR1 is SGHRS and CDR2 YFSETQ. The CDR3 consists of 14 residues. The sample originates from a study of shared clonotypes between healthy human individuals. Findings and caveats of the study: Tissues were not sampled, only blood, and their repertoires likely differ.

This sequence joins TRBV5-1 and TRBJ2-7; 10 bases align to TRBD2. Specimen: naive CD8+ T cells sorted from blood. The sequence came from a man younger than 35 in good health. CDR3 coding DNA: TGCGCCAGCAGCTTAGGACTAGCGGATTACGAGCAGTACTTC. Its translation is CASSLGLADYEQYF. Complete variable domain (other parts from reference TRBV5-1 and TRBJ2-7): KAGVTQTPRYLIKTRGQQVTLSCSPISGHRSVSWYQQTPGQGLQFLFEYFSETQRNKGNFPGRFSGRQFSNSRSEMNVSTLELGDSALYLCASSLGLADYEQYFGPGTRLTVT.